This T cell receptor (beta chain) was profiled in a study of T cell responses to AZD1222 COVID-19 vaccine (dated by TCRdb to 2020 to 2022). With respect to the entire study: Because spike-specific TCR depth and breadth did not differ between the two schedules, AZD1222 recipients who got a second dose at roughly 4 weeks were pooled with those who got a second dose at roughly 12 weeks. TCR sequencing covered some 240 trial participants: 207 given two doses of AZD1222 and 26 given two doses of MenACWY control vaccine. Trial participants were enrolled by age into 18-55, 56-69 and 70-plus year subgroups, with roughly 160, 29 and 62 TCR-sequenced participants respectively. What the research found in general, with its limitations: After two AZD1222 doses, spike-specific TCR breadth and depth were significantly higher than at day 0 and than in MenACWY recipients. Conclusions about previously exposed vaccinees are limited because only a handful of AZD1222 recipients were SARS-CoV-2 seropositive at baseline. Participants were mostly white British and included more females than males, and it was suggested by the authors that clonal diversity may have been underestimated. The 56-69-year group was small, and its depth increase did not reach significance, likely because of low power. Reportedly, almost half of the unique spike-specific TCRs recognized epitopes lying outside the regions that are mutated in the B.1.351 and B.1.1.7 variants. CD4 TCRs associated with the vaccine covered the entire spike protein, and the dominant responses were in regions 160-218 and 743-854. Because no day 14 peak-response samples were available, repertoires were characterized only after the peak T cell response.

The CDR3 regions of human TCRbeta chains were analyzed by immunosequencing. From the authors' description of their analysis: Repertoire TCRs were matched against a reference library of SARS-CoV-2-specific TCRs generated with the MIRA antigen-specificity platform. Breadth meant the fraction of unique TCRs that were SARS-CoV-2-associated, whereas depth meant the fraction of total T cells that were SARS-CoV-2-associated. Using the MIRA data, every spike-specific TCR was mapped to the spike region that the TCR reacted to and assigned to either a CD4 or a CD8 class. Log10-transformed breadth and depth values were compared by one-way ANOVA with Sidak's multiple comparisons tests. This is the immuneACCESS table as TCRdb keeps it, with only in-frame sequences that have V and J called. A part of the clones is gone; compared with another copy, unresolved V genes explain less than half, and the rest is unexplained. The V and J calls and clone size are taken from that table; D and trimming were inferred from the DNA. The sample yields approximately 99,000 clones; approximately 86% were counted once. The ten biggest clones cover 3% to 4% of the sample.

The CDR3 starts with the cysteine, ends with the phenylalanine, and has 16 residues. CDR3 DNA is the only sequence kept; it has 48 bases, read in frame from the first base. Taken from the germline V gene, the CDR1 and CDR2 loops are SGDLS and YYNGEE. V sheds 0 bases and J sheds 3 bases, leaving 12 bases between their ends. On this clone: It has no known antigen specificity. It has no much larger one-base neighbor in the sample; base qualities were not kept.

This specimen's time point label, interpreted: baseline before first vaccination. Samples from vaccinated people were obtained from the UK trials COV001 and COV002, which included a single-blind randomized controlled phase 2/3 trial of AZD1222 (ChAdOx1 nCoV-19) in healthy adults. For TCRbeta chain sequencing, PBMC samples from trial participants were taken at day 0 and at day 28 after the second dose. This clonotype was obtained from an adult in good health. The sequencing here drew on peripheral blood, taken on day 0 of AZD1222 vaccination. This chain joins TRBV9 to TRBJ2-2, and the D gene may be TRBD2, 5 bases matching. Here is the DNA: TGTGCCAGCAGCGTAGCTATCGCGAGGGACACCGGGGAGCTGTTTTTT. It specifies CASSVAIARDTGELFF.